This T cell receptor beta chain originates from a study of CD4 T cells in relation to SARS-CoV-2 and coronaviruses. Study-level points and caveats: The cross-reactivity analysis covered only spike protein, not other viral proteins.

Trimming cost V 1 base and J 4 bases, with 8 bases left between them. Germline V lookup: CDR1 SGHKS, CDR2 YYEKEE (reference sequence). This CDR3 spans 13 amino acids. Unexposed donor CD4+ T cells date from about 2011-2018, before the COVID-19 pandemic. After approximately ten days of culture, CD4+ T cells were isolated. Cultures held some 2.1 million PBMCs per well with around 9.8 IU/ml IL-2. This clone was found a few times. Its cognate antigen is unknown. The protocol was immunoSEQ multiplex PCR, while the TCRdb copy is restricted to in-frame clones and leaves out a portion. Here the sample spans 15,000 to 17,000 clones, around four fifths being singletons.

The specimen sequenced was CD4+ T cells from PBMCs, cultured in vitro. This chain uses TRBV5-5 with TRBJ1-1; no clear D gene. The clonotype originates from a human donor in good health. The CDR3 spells CASSLIEGTEAFF. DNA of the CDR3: TGTGCCAGCAGCTTGATAGAAGGCACTGAAGCTTTCTTT.